The TCR beta chain under discussion was sequenced for a study of shared clonotypes between healthy human individuals. Findings and caveats of the study: A limitation of the genetic and exposure-history diversity represented arose from few donors. On the whole, naive subsets had larger estimated richness than memory subsets had. For naive CD4 cells, around 5.1% of clonotypes were shared across a handful of donors.

This CDR3 spans 15 amino acids. Unmatched junction bases numbered 5, after V lost 4 bases and J lost 8 bases. CDR1 is SGHNT, CDR2 YYREEE, per germline (reference sequence). On this clone itself: What it recognizes is unknown. This CDR3 is also generated by other DNA sequences in the sample.

The method was immunoSEQ multiplex PCR; TCRdb's version includes in-frame clones alone and lacks a portion of them. The sample lists roughly 2.1 million clones; about 93% were seen once. Terminally differentiated effector memory CD45RA+ cells were excluded from the naive CD8 cells, which were CD45RO-negative and positively selected for CCR7. The sample comprised naive CD8+ T cells from PBMCs. The V gene is TRBV5-4, the J gene TRBJ2-1; 14 bases map to TRBD2. This receptor was identified in a man aged 18 to 29 in good health. Some clones in this sample may be carry-over from other donors' samples. CDR3 DNA: TGTGCCAGCAGCCCGGGACTAGCGGGAGTCTATGAGCAGTTCTTC. Its translation: CASSPGLAGVYEQFF. The full variable domain, completed using reference TRBV5-4 and TRBJ2-1, is ETGVTQSPTHLIKTRGQQVTLRCSSQSGHNTVSWYQQALGQGPQFIFQYYREEENGRGNFPPRFSGLQFPNYSSELNVNALELDDSALYLCASSPGLAGVYEQFFGPGTRLTVL.